Reported below is one T cell receptor (beta chain). Clones were sequenced by immunoSEQ multiplex PCR, and TCRdb holds only the in-frame ones, with some missing. Of approximately 96,000 clones listed, around 92% are singletons. The entry originates in a study of T cell changes during pregnancy in multiple sclerosis. The specimen comprised peripheral blood, sampled after pregnancy. This sequence originates from a female donor in good health, enrolled as a control in a pregnancy study.

As DNA, the CDR3 is TGTGCCAGCAGTCGAGCAGGGATTGCGAACACCGGGGAGCTGTTTTTT. Its protein is CASSRAGIANTGELFF. This chain connects TRBV25-1 to TRBJ2-2; D perhaps matches TRBD1 (5 bases). The V and J ends lost 5 bases and 0 bases respectively, with 13 bases between them. Germline values: CDR1 MGHDK, CDR2 SYGVNS. This CDR3 comprises 16 residues. The full variable domain, in which reference TRBV25-1 and TRBJ2-2 provide the parts outside the CDR3, is EADIYQTPRYLVIGTGKKITLECSQTMGHDKMYWYQQDPGMELHLIHYSYGVNSTEKGDLSSESTVSRIRTEHFPLTLESARPSHTSQYLCASSRAGIANTGELFFGEGSRLTVL.